This T cell receptor (beta chain) was captured by sequencing in a study of shared clonotypes between healthy human individuals. Study-wide findings and caveats: Lower generation probabilities were found for non-shared clonotypes than for those shared by all four donors. Limited genetic and exposure-history diversity came from having few donors. The researchers took only blood, and tissue repertoires probably look different.

J gave up 0 bases and V 5 bases, and 3 bases lay outside the gene matches. Germline loops: CDR1 LGHNA, CDR2 YNFKEQ. The CDR3 consists of 16 residues. As for this clone: Antigen unknown.

Sorted-subset replicate PCR reactions were performed with around 210 ng DNA, corresponding to about 32,000 T cell genomes. Data came from immunoSEQ multiplex PCR; TCRdb stores just in-frame clones and leaves some out. The sample holds approximately 1,500,000 clones, approximately 98% seen once. Sequencing was done on a sample of naive CD4+ T cells sorted from blood. Subset here: CD45RA+ positively selected. The sequence was obtained from a man between 25 and 39 years old in good health. The chain recombines TRBV4-2 with TRBJ1-4, with TRBD1 matching 10 bases. CDR3 residues: CASSYGQGATNEKLFF. The CDR3 nucleotides read TGTGCCAGCAGCTACGGACAGGGGGCAACTAATGAAAAACTGTTTTTT.